This TCR beta chain was recovered during a study of radiotherapy plus CTLA-4 blockade in lung cancer (dated 2018 in TCRdb). Regarding the research as a whole: Objective responses were observed in around 20% of enrolled patients, and disease control was achieved in approximately 30%. Beyond this particular receptor, the publication reports: Increased serum interferon-beta after radiation, together with early dynamic changes in blood T cell clones, were reported to be the strongest predictors of response. TCR clones derived from tumors expanded in peripheral blood after treatment with radiotherapy and ipilimumab.

The receptor library was made with the immunoSEQ multiplex PCR assay. This immuneACCESS table, as held by TCRdb, lists in-frame sequences with V and J called but not all clones. Of the missing ones, under half trace to an unresolved V gene in checked studies; the others have no known cause. The sample contains roughly 90,000 clones, roughly 85% of them found a single time. In total, the top ten clones hold 25% of the sample. Focal radiation therapy combined with CTLA-4 blockade (ipilimumab) was tested in patients with chemo-refractory metastatic non-small-cell lung cancer. From the cysteine through the phenylalanine, the CDR3 covers 14 amino acids. This entry keeps only the CDR3 DNA: 42 bases, framed from base 1. Ends trimmed: V by 5 bases, J by 4 bases; bases unmatched to a gene: 6. The CDR1 and CDR2 encoded by the germline V gene (reference sequence) are SGHNT and YYREEE. There are a few counts of this clone. What this receptor recognizes is not known. Base qualities were left out, and no much larger clone turns up one base away.

The sequence was collected from a human donor with non-small cell lung cancer that progressed on radiotherapy plus ipilimumab. Sequenced material: peripheral blood, taken from a patient treated with radiotherapy plus ipilimumab. This receptor chain uses TRBV5-4 and TRBJ2-5; 9 central nucleotides agree with TRBD1. Here is the DNA: TGTGCCAGCAGTACCAGGACAGGGGCAGAGACCCAGTACTTC. This encodes CASSTRTGAETQYF.